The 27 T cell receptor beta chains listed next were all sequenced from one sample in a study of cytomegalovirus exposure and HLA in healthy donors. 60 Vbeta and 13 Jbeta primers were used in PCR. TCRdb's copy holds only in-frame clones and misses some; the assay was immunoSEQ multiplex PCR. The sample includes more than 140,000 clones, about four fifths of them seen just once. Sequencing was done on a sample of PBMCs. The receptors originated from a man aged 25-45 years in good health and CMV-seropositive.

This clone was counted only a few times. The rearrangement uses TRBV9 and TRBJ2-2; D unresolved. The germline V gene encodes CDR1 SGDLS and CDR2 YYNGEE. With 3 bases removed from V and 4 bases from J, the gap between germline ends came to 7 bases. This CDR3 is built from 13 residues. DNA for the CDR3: TGTGCCAGCAGCGAGAGTATCACCGGGGAGCTGTTTTTT. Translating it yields CASSESITGELFF.

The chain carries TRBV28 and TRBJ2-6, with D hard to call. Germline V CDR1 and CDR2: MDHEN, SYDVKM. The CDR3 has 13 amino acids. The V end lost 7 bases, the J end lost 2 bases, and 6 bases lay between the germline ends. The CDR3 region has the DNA TGTGCCAGCATCCGGGCTGGGGCCAACGTCCTGACTTTC. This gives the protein CASIRAGANVLTF.

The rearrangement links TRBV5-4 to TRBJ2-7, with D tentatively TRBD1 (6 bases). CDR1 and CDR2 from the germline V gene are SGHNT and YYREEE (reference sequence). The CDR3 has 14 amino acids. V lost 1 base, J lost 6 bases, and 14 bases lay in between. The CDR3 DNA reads TGTGCCAGCAGCTTGAAACCAGGGGTCGGCGAGCAGTACTTC. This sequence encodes CASSLKPGVGEQYF.

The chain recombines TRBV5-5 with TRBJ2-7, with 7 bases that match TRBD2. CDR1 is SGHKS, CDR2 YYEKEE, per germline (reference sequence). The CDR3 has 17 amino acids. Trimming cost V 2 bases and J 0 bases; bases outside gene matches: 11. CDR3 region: CASSFFRGGGPSYEQYF. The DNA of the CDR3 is TGTGCCAGCAGCTTTTTTCGAGGCGGGGGACCCTCCTACGAGCAGTACTTC.

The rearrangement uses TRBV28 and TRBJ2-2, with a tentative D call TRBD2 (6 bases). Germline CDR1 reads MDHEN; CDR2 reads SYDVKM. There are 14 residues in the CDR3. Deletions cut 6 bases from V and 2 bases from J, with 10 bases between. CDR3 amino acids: CASRGGGNTGELFF. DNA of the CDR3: TGTGCCAGCAGGGGGGGAGGAAACACCGGGGAGCTGTTTTTT.

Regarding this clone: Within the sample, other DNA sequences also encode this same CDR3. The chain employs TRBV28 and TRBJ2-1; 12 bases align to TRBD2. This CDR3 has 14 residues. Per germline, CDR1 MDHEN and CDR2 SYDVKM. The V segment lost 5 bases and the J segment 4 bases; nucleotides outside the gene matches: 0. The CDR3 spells CASSLAGGYNEQFF. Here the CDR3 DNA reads TGTGCCAGCAGTCTAGCGGGAGGGTACAATGAGCAGTTCTTC.

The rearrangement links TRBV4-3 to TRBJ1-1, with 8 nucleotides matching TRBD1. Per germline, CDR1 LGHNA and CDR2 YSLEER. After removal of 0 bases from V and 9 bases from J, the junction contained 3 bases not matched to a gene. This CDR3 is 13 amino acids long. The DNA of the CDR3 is TGCGCCAGCAGCCAAGACGGGGACAGGCAAGCTTTCTTT. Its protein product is CASSQDGDRQAFF.

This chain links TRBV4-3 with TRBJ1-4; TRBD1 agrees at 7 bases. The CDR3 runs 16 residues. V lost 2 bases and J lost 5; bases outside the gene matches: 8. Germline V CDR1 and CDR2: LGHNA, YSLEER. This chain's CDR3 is CASSQQHRGENEKLFF. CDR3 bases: TGCGCCAGCAGCCAACAACACAGGGGCGAAAATGAAAAACTGTTTTTT.

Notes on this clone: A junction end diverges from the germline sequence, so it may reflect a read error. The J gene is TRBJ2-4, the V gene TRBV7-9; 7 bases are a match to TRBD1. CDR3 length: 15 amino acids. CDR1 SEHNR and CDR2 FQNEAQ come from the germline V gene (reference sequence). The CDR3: CASSLVFAGGNSQYF. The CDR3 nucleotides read TGTGCCAGCAGCTTAGTGTTTGCAGGGGGAAACAGTCAGTACTTC.

Here the CDR3 DNA reads TGTGCCAGTAGGGACGGCGGCCAGGGGACCCAGCATTTT. Translated: CASRDGGQGTQHF. The rearrangement links TRBV19 to TRBJ1-5, with D possibly TRBD1 on 6 matching bases. CDR3 length equals 13 residues. Germline lookup yields CDR1 LNHDA and CDR2 SQIVND (reference sequence). Trimming took off 6 bases at V and 11 bases at J, with 17 bases between the two ends.

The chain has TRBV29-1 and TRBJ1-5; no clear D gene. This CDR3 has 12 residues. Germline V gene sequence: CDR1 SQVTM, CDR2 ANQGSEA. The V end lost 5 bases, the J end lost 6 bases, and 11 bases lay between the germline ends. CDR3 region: CSVSEGTQPQHF. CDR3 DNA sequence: TGCAGCGTTTCGGAGGGAACTCAGCCCCAGCATTTT.

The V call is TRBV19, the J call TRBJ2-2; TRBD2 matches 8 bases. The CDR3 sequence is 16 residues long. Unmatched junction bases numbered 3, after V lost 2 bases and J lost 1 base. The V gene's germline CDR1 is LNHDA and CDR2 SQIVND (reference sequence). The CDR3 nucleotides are TGTGCCAGTAGTATATCCGCGGGAGGGAACACCGGGGAGCTGTTTTTT. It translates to CASSISAGGNTGELFF.

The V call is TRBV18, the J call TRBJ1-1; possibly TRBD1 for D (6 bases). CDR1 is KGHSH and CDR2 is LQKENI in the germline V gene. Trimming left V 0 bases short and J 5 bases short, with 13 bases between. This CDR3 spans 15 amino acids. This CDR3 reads CASSPPTGSYTEAFF. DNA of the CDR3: TGTGCCAGCTCACCACCTACAGGGTCGTATACTGAAGCTTTCTTT.

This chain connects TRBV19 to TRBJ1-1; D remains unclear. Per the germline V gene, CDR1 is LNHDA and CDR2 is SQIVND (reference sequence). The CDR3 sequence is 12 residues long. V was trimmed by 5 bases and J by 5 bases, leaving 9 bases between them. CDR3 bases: TGTGCCAGTAGTGGACCGGGGACTGAAGCTTTCTTT. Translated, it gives CASSGPGTEAFF. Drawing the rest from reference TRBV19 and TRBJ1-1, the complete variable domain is DGGITQSPKYLFRKEGQNVTLSCEQNLNHDAMYWYRQDPGQGLRLIYYSQIVNDFQKGDIAEGYSVSREKKESFPLTVTSAQKNPTAFYLCASSGPGTEAFFGQGTRLTVV.

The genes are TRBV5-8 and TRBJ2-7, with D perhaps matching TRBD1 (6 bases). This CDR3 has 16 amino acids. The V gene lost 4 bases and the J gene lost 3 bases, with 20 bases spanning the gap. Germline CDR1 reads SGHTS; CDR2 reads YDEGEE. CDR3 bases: TGTGCCAGCAGCCACGGCCATATGGGGGCCAGCTACGAGCAGTACTTC. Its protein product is CASSHGHMGASYEQYF.

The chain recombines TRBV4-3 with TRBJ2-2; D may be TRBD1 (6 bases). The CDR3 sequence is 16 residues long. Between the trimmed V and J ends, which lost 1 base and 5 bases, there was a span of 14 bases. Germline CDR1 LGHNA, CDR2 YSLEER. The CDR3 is CASSQGDRLGTGELFF. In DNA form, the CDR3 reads TGCGCCAGCAGCCAAGGCGACAGGCTGGGGACCGGGGAGCTGTTTTTT.

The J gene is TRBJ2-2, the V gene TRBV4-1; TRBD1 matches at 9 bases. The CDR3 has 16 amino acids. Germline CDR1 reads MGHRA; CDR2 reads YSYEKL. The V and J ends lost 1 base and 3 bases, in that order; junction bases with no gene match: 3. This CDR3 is CASSQGGTGYTGELFF. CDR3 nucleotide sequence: TGCGCCAGCAGCCAAGGGGGGACAGGGTACACCGGGGAGCTGTTTTTT.

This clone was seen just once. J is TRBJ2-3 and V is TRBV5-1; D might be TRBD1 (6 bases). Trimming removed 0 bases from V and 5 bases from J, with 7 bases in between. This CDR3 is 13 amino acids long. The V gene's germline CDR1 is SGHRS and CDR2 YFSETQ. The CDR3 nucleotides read TGCGCCAGCAGCTTGGCAGGGGTAGATACGCAGTATTTT. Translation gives CASSLAGVDTQYF.

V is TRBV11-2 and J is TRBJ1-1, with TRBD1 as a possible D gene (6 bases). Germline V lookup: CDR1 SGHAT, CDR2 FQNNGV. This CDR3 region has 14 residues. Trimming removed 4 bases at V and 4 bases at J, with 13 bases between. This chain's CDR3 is CASSSNRVSTEAFF. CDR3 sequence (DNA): TGTGCCAGCAGCTCCAACAGGGTTAGCACTGAAGCTTTCTTT. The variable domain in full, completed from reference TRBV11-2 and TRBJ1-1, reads EAGVAQSPRYKIIEKRQSVAFWCNPISGHATLYWYQQILGQGPKLLIQFQNNGVVDDSQLPKDRFSAERLKGVDSTLKIQPAKLEDSAVYLCASSSNRVSTEAFFGQGTRLTVV.

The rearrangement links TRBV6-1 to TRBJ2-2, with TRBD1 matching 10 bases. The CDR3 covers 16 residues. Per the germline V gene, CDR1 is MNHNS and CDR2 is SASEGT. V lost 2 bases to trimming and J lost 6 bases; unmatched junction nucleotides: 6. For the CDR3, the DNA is TGTGCCAGCAGTGAAAGGGACAGGGGAGAGTCCGGGGAGCTGTTTTTT. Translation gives CASSERDRGESGELFF.

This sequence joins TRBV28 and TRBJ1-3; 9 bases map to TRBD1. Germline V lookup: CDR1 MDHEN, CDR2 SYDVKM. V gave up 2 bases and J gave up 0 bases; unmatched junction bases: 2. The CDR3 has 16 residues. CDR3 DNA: TGTGCCAGCAGTTTAGGGACAGGGCCCTCTGGAAACACCATATATTTT. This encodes CASSLGTGPSGNTIYF.

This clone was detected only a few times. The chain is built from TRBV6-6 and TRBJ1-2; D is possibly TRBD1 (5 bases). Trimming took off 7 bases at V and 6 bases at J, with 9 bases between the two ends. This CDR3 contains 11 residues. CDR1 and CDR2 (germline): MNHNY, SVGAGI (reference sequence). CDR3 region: CASNRLDGYTF. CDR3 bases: TGTGCCAGCAACAGGTTGGATGGCTACACCTTC.

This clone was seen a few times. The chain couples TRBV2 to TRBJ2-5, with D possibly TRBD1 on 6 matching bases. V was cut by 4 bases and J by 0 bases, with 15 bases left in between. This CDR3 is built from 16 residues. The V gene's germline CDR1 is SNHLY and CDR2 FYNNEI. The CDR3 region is CASSGQGHVYQETQYF. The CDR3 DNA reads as TGTGCCAGCAGTGGTCAGGGACATGTGTACCAAGAGACCCAGTACTTC.

CDR3 in amino acids: CASSSPNRGGETQYF. The CDR3 region has the DNA TGCGCCAGCAGCTCTCCTAACAGGGGAGGAGAGACCCAGTACTTC. The V and J genes are TRBV5-1 and TRBJ2-5; TRBD1 might be the D (7 bases). Germline lookup yields CDR1 SGHRS and CDR2 YFSETQ. Trimming took 3 bases from V and 4 from J, leaving 16 bases between them. This CDR3 comprises 15 residues.

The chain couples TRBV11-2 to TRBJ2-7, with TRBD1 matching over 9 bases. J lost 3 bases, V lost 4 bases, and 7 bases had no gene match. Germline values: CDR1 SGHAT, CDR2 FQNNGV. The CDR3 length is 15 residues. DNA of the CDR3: TGTGCCAGCAGCTCCCCATGGGACAGGGACTACGAGCAGTACTTC. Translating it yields CASSSPWDRDYEQYF.

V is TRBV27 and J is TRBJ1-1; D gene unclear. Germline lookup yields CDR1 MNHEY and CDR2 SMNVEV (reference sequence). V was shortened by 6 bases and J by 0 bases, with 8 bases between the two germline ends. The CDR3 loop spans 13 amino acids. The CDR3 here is CASRESMNTEAFF. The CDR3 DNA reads TGTGCCAGCAGGGAGAGCATGAACACTGAAGCTTTCTTT.

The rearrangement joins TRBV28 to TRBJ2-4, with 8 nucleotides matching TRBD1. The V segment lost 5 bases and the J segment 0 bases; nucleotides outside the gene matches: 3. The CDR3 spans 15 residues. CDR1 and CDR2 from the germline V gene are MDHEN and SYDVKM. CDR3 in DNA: TGTGCCAGCAGTACAGGGGGGCTAGCCAAAAACATTCAGTACTTC. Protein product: CASSTGGLAKNIQYF. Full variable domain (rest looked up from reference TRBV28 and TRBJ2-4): DVKVTQSSRYLVKRTGEKVFLECVQDMDHENMFWYRQDPGLGLRLIYFSYDVKMKEKGDIPEGYSVSREKKERFSLILESASTNQTSMYLCASSTGGLAKNIQYFGAGTRLSVL.